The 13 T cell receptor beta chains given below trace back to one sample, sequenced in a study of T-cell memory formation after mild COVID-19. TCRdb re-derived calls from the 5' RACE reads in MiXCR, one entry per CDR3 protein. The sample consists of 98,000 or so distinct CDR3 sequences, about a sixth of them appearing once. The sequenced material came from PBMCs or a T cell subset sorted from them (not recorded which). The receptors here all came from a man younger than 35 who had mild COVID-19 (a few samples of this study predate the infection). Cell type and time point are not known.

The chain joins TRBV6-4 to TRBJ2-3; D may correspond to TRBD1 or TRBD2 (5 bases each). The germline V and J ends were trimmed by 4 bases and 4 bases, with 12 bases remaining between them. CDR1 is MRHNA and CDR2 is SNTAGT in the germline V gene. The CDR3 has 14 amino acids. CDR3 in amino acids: CASSVGQGADTQYF. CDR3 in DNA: TGTGCCAGCAGTGTTGGCCAGGGAGCAGATACGCAGTATTTT.

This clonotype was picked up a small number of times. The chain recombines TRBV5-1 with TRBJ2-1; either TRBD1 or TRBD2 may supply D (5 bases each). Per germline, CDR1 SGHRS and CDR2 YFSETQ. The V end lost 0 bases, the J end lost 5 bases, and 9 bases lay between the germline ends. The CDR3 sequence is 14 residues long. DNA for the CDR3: TGCGCCAGCAGCTTGGGCCCGGGACACAATGAGCAGTTCTTC. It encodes CASSLGPGHNEQFF.

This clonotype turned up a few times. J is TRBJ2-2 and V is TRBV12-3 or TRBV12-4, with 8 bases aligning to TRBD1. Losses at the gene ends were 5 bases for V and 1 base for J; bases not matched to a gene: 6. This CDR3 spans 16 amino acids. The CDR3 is CASSHQGAWNTGELFF. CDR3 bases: TGTGCCAGCAGTCATCAGGGGGCTTGGAACACCGGGGAGCTGTTTTTT.

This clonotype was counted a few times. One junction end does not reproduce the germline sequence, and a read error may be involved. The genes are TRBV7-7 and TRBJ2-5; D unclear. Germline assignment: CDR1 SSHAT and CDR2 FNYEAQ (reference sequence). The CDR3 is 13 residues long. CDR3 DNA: TGTGCTAGCAGCTACACACTCGGGGAGACCCAGTACTTC. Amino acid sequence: CASSYTLGETQYF.

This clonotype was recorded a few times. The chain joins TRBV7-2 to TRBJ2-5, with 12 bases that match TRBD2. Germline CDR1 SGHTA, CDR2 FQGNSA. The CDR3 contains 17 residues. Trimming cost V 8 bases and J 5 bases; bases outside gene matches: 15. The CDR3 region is CASSARLAGAGMETQYF. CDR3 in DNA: TGTGCCAGCTCCGCGAGACTAGCGGGGGCCGGCATGGAGACCCAGTACTTC.

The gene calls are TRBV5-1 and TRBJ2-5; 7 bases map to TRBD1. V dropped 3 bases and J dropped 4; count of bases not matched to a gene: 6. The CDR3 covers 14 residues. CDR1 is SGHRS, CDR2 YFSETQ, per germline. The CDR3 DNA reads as TGCGCCAGCAGCTGGACCACAGGGGCAGAGACCCAGTACTTC. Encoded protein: CASSWTTGAETQYF.

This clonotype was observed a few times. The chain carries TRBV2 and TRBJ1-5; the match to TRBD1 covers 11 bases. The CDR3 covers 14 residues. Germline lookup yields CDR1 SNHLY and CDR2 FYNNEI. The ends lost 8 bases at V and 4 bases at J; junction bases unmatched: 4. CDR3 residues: CASGQGAFNQPQHF. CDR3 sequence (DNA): TGTGCCAGCGGACAGGGGGCATTTAATCAGCCCCAGCATTTT.

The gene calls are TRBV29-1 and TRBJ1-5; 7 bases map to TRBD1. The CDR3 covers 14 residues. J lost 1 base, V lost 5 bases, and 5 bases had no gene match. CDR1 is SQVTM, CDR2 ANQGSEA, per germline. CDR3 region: CSVRSRGSNQPQHF. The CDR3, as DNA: TGCAGCGTTCGTTCCAGGGGGAGCAATCAGCCCCAGCATTTT. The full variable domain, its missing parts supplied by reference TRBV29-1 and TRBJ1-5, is SAVISQKPSRDICQRGTSLTIQCQVDSQVTMMFWYRQQPGQSLTLIATANQGSEATYESGFVIDKFPISRPNLTFSTLTVSNMSPEDSSIYLCSVRSRGSNQPQHFGDGTRLSIL.

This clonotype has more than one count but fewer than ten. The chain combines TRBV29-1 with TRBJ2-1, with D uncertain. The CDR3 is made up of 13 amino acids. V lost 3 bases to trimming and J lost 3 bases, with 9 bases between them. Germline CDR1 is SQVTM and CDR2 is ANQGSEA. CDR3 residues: CSVDRNSYNEQFF. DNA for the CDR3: TGCAGCGTTGACAGGAACAGCTACAATGAGCAGTTCTTC.

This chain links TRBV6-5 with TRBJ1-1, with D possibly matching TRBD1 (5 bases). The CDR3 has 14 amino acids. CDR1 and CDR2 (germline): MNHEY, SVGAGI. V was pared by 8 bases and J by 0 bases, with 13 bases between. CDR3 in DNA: TGTGCCAGCCCCCCCCAGGGCATGAACACTGAAGCTTTCTTT. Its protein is CASPPQGMNTEAFF.

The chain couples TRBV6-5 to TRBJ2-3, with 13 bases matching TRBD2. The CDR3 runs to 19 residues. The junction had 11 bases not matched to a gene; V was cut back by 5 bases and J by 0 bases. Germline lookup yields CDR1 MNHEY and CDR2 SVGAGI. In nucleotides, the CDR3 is TGTGCCAGCAGTGGGACTAGCGGGGCCAATCTAATTAGCACAGATACGCAGTATTTT. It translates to CASSGTSGANLISTDTQYF.

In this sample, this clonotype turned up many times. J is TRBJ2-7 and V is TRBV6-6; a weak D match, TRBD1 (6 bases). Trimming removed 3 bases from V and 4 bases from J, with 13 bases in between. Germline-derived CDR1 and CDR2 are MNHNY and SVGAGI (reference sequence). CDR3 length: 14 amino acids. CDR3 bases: TGTGCCAGCAGTTATGGCCAGGACAGATACGAGCAGTACTTC. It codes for CASSYGQDRYEQYF.

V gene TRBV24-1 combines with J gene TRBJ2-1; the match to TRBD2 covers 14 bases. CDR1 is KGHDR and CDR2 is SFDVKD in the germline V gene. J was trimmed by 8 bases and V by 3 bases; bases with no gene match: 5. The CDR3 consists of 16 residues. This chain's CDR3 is CATSDAGLAGEDEQFF. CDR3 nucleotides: TGTGCCACCAGTGATGCGGGACTAGCGGGGGAGGATGAGCAGTTCTTC.